The following is a TCR beta chain sequence with its context. V shed 1 base and J shed 2 bases, with 6 bases lying between them. The length of the CDR3 is 13 residues. CDR1 is SGHKS, CDR2 YYEKEE, per germline (reference sequence). This entry comes from a study of blood T cell repertoires in COVID-19. Study in general: COVID-19 samples collected from the United States, Italy and Spain covered acute and convalescent phases. PBMCs, B-cell-depleted T cells, or T cells were the source of the cDNA or gDNA that made up the material.

In the original processing: Nucleated cell counts were estimated from reference gene primer amplification. Here immunoSEQ multiplex PCR was the method, and the copy in TCRdb shows in-frame clones only, minus some. For V, J and clone size, that table is used; D and trimming come from the DNA. The profile shows some 130,000 clones, 84% of them singletons. V gene TRBV5-5 combines with J gene TRBJ1-2, with D perhaps TRBD1 (5 bases). Sequencing was carried out using peripheral blood. This TCR was recovered from a man between 60 and 70 years old with acute or convalescent COVID-19. The CDR3 DNA reads TGTGCCAGCAGCTTGCCAGGGAACTATGGCTACACCTTC. Protein: CASSLPGNYGYTF. The full variable domain, rest sourced from reference TRBV5-5 and TRBJ1-2, is DAGVTQSPTHLIKTRGQQVTLRCSPISGHKSVSWYQQVLGQGPQFIFQYYEKEERGRGNFPDRFSARQFPNYSSELNVNALLLGDSALYLCASSLPGNYGYTFGSGTRLTVV.